The clone carrying this T cell receptor beta chain showed up just once. Assay: immunoSEQ multiplex PCR; the TCRdb copy retains only in-frame clones and omits some. The sample lists about 89,000 clones, around 87% occurring once. Trimming took 4 bases from V and 12 from J, leaving 10 bases between them. The CDR3 has 11 amino acids. Germline V gene data show CDR1 as MNHNS and CDR2 as SASEGT. This entry belongs to a study of identifying expanded T cells in peripheral blood. The chain recombines TRBV6-1 with TRBJ2-1; D remains ambiguous. Sequences were obtained from blood. This sequence originates from a person aged 18-69 years in good health. CDR3 coding DNA: TGTGCCAGCAGTGGATCAGGAGTGCAGTTCTTC. It is translated as CASSGSGVQFF.